The 19 T cell receptor beta chains reported below all come from one sample, sequenced in a study of cytomegalovirus exposure and HLA in healthy donors (dated by TCRdb to about 2017). Library generation was performed with the immunoSEQ multiplex PCR assay. A mixture of 60 forward primers for TCR Vbeta segments and 13 reverse primers for TCR Jbeta segments was used in the multiplex PCR. What TCRdb holds here is the immuneACCESS table cut down to in-frame rearrangements. Part of the clones is not present; checked against another copy, under half of the missing clones reflect an unresolved V gene, and the others are unexplained. The sample records under 150,000 clones, over 65% of which are singletons. The ten biggest clones cover 2.5% to 3.5% of the sample. Sequencing input: PBMCs. The origin of the receptors is a man aged 40-49 years in good health and CMV-seropositive.

The chain links TRBV6-6 to TRBJ1-5, with 10 positions matching TRBD1. Germline CDR1 MNHNY, CDR2 SVGAGI (reference sequence). Trimming took 8 bases from V and 5 from J; bases not matched to a gene: 0. This CDR3 is 12 amino acids long. The CDR3 nucleotides are TGTGCCAGCGGGACAGGGGATCAGCCCCAGCATTTT. This translates into CASGTGDQPQHF.

The chain links TRBV19 to TRBJ1-1, with D tentatively TRBD1 (5 bases). CDR1 is LNHDA and CDR2 is SQIVND in the germline V gene (reference sequence). The CDR3 has 16 residues. V lost 6 bases to trimming and J lost 1 base, with 18 bases between them. This chain's CDR3 is CASSPIKGQPNTEAFF. The CDR3 nucleotides are TGTGCCAGTAGCCCGATTAAGGGGCAGCCGAACACTGAAGCTTTCTTT.

This clone was observed a handful of times. The V gene is TRBV4-2, the J gene TRBJ2-5; D unclear. The CDR3 sequence is 15 residues long. The germline V gene has CDR1 LGHNA and CDR2 YNFKEQ. V was trimmed by 0 bases and J by 1 base, leaving 9 bases between them. CDR3 DNA sequence: TGTGCCAGCAGCCAAGATCTGGGCTCCCAAGAGACCCAGTACTTC. This encodes CASSQDLGSQETQYF.

J is TRBJ1-1 and V is TRBV5-1; 9 positions match TRBD1. The ends lost 2 bases at V and 1 base at J; junction bases unmatched: 12. This CDR3 contains 18 residues. Germline V lookup: CDR1 SGHRS, CDR2 YFSETQ. The CDR3 spells CASSFQGTGSLGNTEAFF. The CDR3 region has the DNA TGCGCCAGCAGCTTTCAAGGGACAGGGTCCCTGGGGAACACTGAAGCTTTCTTT.

This clone was picked up a small number of times. The genes are TRBV7-9 and TRBJ2-1, with 11 bases fitting TRBD2. The CDR3 runs to 15 residues. With 5 bases clipped from V and 9 bases from J, the junction kept 9 bases outside the gene matches. Germline V gives CDR1 SEHNR, CDR2 FQNEAQ (reference sequence). CDR3 region: CASSPALAGAPEQFF. The CDR3 DNA is TGTGCCAGCAGCCCTGCACTAGCGGGAGCTCCTGAGCAGTTCTTC.

The rearrangement uses TRBV4-1 and TRBJ2-5, with a possible D match to TRBD1 (6 bases). TRBJ2-7 explains the end of the DNA better; the J call may be wrong. CDR1 is MGHRA, CDR2 YSYEKL, per germline. This CDR3 has 15 amino acids. Written as DNA, the CDR3 is TGCGCCAGCAGCCAACGCATGGACAGCTACTACGAGCAGTACTTC. Its translation: CASSQRMDSYYEQYF.

The chain links TRBV29-1 to TRBJ1-1; maybe TRBD1 (5 bases). The V end was cut by 2 bases, the J end by 5 bases, with 12 bases between. The CDR3 consists of 13 residues. The germline V gene encodes CDR1 SQVTM and CDR2 ANQGSEA. For the CDR3, the DNA is TGCAGCGTTGAAATCATGGGGGGAACTGAAGCTTTCTTT. The encoded protein is CSVEIMGGTEAFF.

CDR3 amino acids: CASSPGTSGNTDTQYF. In DNA, the CDR3 is TGTGCCAGCAGTCCCGGGACTAGCGGGAACACAGATACGCAGTATTTT. This rearrangement joins TRBV28 to TRBJ2-3, with 13 bases that match TRBD2. The V and J ends lost 5 bases and 2 bases, in that order; junction bases with no gene match: 4. Per germline, CDR1 MDHEN and CDR2 SYDVKM. The CDR3 consists of 16 residues.

The chain links TRBV7-6 to TRBJ1-5; a possible D gene is TRBD1 (5 bases). The germline gives CDR1 SGHVS, CDR2 FNYEAQ. The CDR3 spans 16 residues. With 1 base removed from V and 4 bases from J, the gap between germline ends came to 14 bases. CDR3 bases: TGTGCCAGCAGCTTAGAAGTCGCGTCAGGGAATCAGCCCCAGCATTTT. It is translated as CASSLEVASGNQPQHF. Based on the CDR3 plus reference TRBV7-6 and TRBJ1-5, the full variable domain is GAGVSQSPRYKVTKRGQDVALRCDPISGHVSLYWYRQALGQGPEFLTYFNYEAQQDKSGLPNDRFSAERPEGSISTLTIQRTEQRDSAMYRCASSLEVASGNQPQHFGDGTRLSIL.

This clone turned up a few times. The chain is built from TRBV30 and TRBJ2-3; 7 nucleotides align to TRBD2. J gave up 0 bases and V 2 bases, and 17 bases lay outside the gene matches. Germline V lookup: CDR1 GTSNPN, CDR2 SVGIG (reference sequence). This CDR3 is built from 19 residues. Here the CDR3 DNA reads TGTGCCTGGAGTATTACCCCATTCTCTAGCGGCCCGAGCACAGATACGCAGTATTTT. It encodes CAWSITPFSSGPSTDTQYF.

V usage is TRBV2 and J usage is TRBJ1-4; 8 bases fit TRBD1. Germline CDR1 and CDR2: SNHLY and FYNNEI. This CDR3 contains 15 residues. Germline trimming cut 6 bases from V and 8 bases from J; bases unmatched to any gene: 11. CDR3 protein: CASSDLQGVGEKLFF. CDR3 nucleotide sequence: TGTGCCAGCAGCGACTTACAGGGGGTAGGGGAAAAACTGTTTTTT.

In this sample, this clone turned up a few times. The J gene is TRBJ2-1, the V gene TRBV29-1; 7 bases line up with TRBD2. This CDR3 is 14 amino acids long. With 3 bases clipped from V and 5 bases from J, the junction kept 7 bases outside the gene matches. Germline values: CDR1 SQVTM, CDR2 ANQGSEA. CDR3 sequence reads: CSVDPPSGNNEQFF. CDR3 DNA: TGCAGCGTTGATCCCCCTAGCGGTAACAATGAGCAGTTCTTC.

V usage is TRBV5-1 and J usage is TRBJ2-5; TRBD1 agrees at 7 bases. Gene TRBJ2-7 matches the end of the DNA better, so the J call may be wrong. Per the germline V gene, CDR1 is SGHRS and CDR2 is YFSETQ. This CDR3 is 15 amino acids long. The CDR3 bases are TGCGCCAGCAGCTTGGAGTCAGGGGGAACCTACGAGCAGTACTTC. Its translation is CASSLESGGTYEQYF.

There are a few counts of this clone. CDR3 sequence reads: CTQTHITSDTQYF. Here the CDR3 DNA reads TGCACCCAGACACACATTACGTCAGATACGCAGTATTTT. The chain is built from TRBV29-1 and TRBJ2-3, with D unresolved. The CDR3 covers 13 residues. In germline, CDR1 is SQVTM, CDR2 ANQGSEA.

The chain is built from TRBV15 and TRBJ2-7; 7 bases map to TRBD2. The germline V gene has CDR1 LNHNV and CDR2 YYDKDF (reference sequence). The length of the CDR3 is 15 residues. V lost 1 base, J lost 0 bases, and 3 bases stayed unmatched. The CDR3 bases are TGTGCCACCAGCAGAGGAGGGACTAACTCCTACGAGCAGTACTTC. Translated: CATSRGGTNSYEQYF. The full variable domain, rest sourced from reference TRBV15 and TRBJ2-7, is DAMVIQNPRYQVTQFGKPVTLSCSQTLNHNVMYWYQQKSSQAPKLLFHYYDKDFNNEADTPDNFQSRRPNTSFCFLDIRSPGLGDTAMYLCATSRGGTNSYEQYFGPGTRLTVT.

This chain links TRBV5-1 with TRBJ2-7; 8 bases are shared with TRBD1. Trimming took 0 bases from V and 4 from J; bases not matched to a gene: 6. CDR1 and CDR2 (germline): SGHRS, YFSETQ. This CDR3 has 15 residues. Here the CDR3 DNA reads TGCGCCAGCAGCTTGGATCCAGGGGGCTTATACGAGCAGTACTTC. This sequence encodes CASSLDPGGLYEQYF.

The chain employs TRBV2 and TRBJ2-1, with D unclear. V was pared by 7 bases and J by 5 bases, with 6 bases between. Germline CDR1 is SNHLY and CDR2 is FYNNEI. There are 11 residues in the CDR3. The CDR3 DNA sequence: TGTGCCAGCACGTTCCACAATGAGCAGTTCTTC. It translates to CASTFHNEQFF. Full variable domain (rest looked up from reference TRBV2 and TRBJ2-1): EPEVTQTPSHQVTQMGQEVILRCVPISNHLYFYWYRQILGQKVEFLVSFYNNEISEKSEIFDDQFSVERPDGSNFTLKIRSTKLEDSAMYFCASTFHNEQFFGPGTRLTVL.

V usage is TRBV11-2 and J usage is TRBJ1-2; 10 nucleotides align to TRBD1. V trimming: 5 bases; J trimming: 7 bases; junction bases outside the gene matches: 19. The germline gives CDR1 SGHAT, CDR2 FQNNGV. The CDR3 extends over 18 amino acids. In DNA form, the CDR3 reads TGTGCCAGCAGCACCCCTTGGAGAGGGACAGGGGAACAGAGTGGCTACACCTTC. This codes for CASSTPWRGTGEQSGYTF.

This clone was found once. The rearrangement joins TRBV15 to TRBJ2-3; 11 bases fit TRBD2. The V gene end was trimmed by 5 bases and the J gene end by 4 bases; junction bases not matched to a gene: 8. This CDR3 spans 16 amino acids. CDR1 is LNHNV, CDR2 YYDKDF, per germline (reference sequence). DNA for the CDR3: TGTGCCACCAGCTTACGCCCTAGCGGGAGGTCAGATACGCAGTATTTT. As protein: CATSLRPSGRSDTQYF.